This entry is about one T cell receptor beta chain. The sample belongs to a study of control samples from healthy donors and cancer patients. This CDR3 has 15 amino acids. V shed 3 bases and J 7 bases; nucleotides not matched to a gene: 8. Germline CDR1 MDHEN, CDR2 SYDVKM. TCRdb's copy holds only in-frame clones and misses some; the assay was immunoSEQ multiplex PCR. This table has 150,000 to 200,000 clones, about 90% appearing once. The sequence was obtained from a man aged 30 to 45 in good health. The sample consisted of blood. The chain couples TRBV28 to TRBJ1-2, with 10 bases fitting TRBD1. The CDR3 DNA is TGTGCCAGCAGTTTCCGCGACAGGGGGCAACGTGGCTACACCTTC. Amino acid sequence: CASSFRDRGQRGYTF.